These 7 T cell receptor beta chains came from one sample sequenced in a study of Ad26.COV2.S vaccination and SARS-CoV-2 variants. The protocol was immunoSEQ multiplex PCR, while the TCRdb copy is restricted to in-frame clones and leaves out a portion. The sample records about 680,000 clones, more than 70% being singletons. Treatment indicated: roughly 18 received Ad26.COV2.S at low or high dose, single or two shots; 5 received placebo; per-sample allocation not given. The investigators took samples on day 63 after the first vaccine or placebo injection. The material sequenced was peripheral blood, taken in a trial of Ad26.COV2.S vaccine versus placebo. Receptor source: a person aged 18-60 years who received the Ad26.COV2.S COVID-19 vaccine or a placebo.

V usage is TRBV5-6 and J usage is TRBJ2-7, with D possibly being TRBD1 (6 bases). The ends were cut back, 4 bases at V and 4 bases at J, with 18 bases in the middle. CDR3 length equals 15 residues. In germline, CDR1 is SGHDT, CDR2 YYEEEE. CDR3 DNA: TGTGCCAGCAGCCCACGCAGGAACAGGGATTACGAGCAGTACTTC. Translation: CASSPRRNRDYEQYF.

The chain is built from TRBV7-9 and TRBJ2-2; 7 bases agree with TRBD1. This CDR3 has 14 amino acids. Germline trimming cut 6 bases from V and 6 bases from J; bases unmatched to any gene: 7. Looked up from germline, CDR1 is SEHNR and CDR2 is FQNEAQ (reference sequence). DNA for the CDR3: TGTGCCAGCAGGACAGGGTCTCTGCCCGGGGAGCTGTTTTTT. As protein: CASRTGSLPGELFF.

The V gene is TRBV6-5, the J gene TRBJ2-5; tentative D call: TRBD1 (6 bases). The CDR3 loop spans 15 amino acids. V shed 0 bases and J shed 1 base, with 9 bases lying between them. Per the germline V gene, CDR1 is MNHEY and CDR2 is SVGAGI. Here the CDR3 DNA reads TGTGCCAGCAGTTACTCCGCAGGGGCCCAAGAGACCCAGTACTTC. This codes for CASSYSAGAQETQYF.

The gene calls are TRBV18 and TRBJ1-6; 11 positions match TRBD1. Looked up from germline, CDR1 is KGHSH and CDR2 is LQKENI. The CDR3 has 17 amino acids. J lost 5 bases, V lost 3 bases, and 6 bases had no gene match. The CDR3 DNA is TGTGCCAGCTCACCCCGAACGGGACAGGGGGATAATTCACCCCTCCACTTT. This gives the protein CASSPRTGQGDNSPLHF.

This clone was observed a single time. V gene TRBV6-1 combines with J gene TRBJ1-2; D is ambiguous. The V end was cut by 1 base, the J end by 10 bases, with 13 bases between. The CDR3 loop spans 13 amino acids. The germline gives CDR1 MNHNS, CDR2 SASEGT. The CDR3 is CASSEGVLTPYTF. The CDR3 DNA is TGTGCCAGCAGTGAAGGAGTGTTGACACCCTACACCTTC.

J is TRBJ2-3 and V is TRBV13, with D possibly being TRBD1 or TRBD2 (6 bases each). Trimming removed 5 bases from V and 1 base from J, with 10 bases in between. The CDR3 runs to 14 residues. Germline assignment: CDR1 PRHDT and CDR2 FYEKMQ (reference sequence). The DNA for the CDR3 is TGTGCCAGCAGCGGGGGCGGGGGCACAGATACGCAGTATTTT. Protein sequence: CASSGGGGTDTQYF.

The chain couples TRBV6-5 to TRBJ2-2; the D is unclear. CDR3 size: 13 residues. CDR1 and CDR2 from the germline V gene are MNHEY and SVGAGI. The V and J ends lost 10 bases and 6 bases respectively, with 15 bases between them. The CDR3 sequence: CATPAPSAGELFF. The CDR3 nucleotides read TGTGCCACTCCAGCCCCATCCGCCGGGGAGCTGTTTTTT.